The present entry profiles one T cell receptor beta chain with its context. Its antigen remains unidentified. This specimen comes from a study of shared clonotypes between healthy human individuals. As for the study in general: CD8 memory received one plate per donor, CD8 naive two, CD4 memory three and CD4 naive three. Study-wide points: For naive CD4 cells, around 5% of clonotypes were shared across a few donors.

CDR3 length equals 13 residues. CDR1 and CDR2 (germline): SGHTA, FQGNSA. V was clipped by 5 bases and J by 4 bases, with 11 bases between them. Using immunoSEQ multiplex PCR, the repertoire was profiled, and TCRdb retains in-frame clones only, with some absent. In the table there are about 980,000 clones, 76% of which are singletons. The rearrangement joins TRBV7-2 to TRBJ1-1; the D is unclear. The specimen sequenced was memory CD4+ T cells sorted from blood. Regarding subset: CD45RA-negative fraction. The TCR originated in a man aged 18 to 30 in good health. The CDR3 nucleotides read TGTGCCAGCAGCACCCGACTGGGCACTGAAGCTTTCTTT. Translated: CASSTRLGTEAFF.